This T cell receptor beta chain was sequenced during a study of immune evolution from preneoplasia to lung adenocarcinoma. Study background: HLA loss of heterozygosity: roughly 6.4% AIS, about 15% MIA, roughly 35% ADC, none AAH. General study points: Clonality was highest in normal lung, lower in later-stage lesions apparently. Normal lung had the highest top T cell clone frequencies.

A note on this clone: Its matching antigen is unknown.

The length of the CDR3 is 12 residues. Germline loops: CDR1 SGHTA, CDR2 FQGTGA. The J segment lost 3 bases and the V segment lost 8 bases, leaving 4 bases of the junction unmatched. The protocol was immunoSEQ multiplex PCR, while the TCRdb copy is restricted to in-frame clones and leaves out a portion. The sample consists of several thousand clones, roughly 88% of them appearing once. The specimen was FFPE minimally invasive lung adenocarcinoma tissue. This receptor was obtained from a person between 65 and 79 years old with lung adenocarcinoma. V gene TRBV7-3 combines with J gene TRBJ2-7, with 7 bases aligning to TRBD1. The CDR3 DNA reads TGTGCCAGCTCGCCAGGGGGCTACGAGCAGTACTTC. Its protein is CASSPGGYEQYF.